A selection of T cell receptor beta chains follows, all from one sample in a study of CD8 T cell repertoires and HIV-1 epitope variants. Libraries were prepared by immunoSEQ multiplex PCR; TCRdb keeps only in-frame clonotypes and omits some of them. This sample yields 4,000 to 5,500 clones, of which roughly 70% are seen a single time; about 42% belongs to the top ten. Their antigen targets remain unknown. The sequenced sample consisted of cultured CD8+ T cells derived from PBMCs. All receptors derive from a male donor with HIV. Each CDR3 is given with its conserved first and last residue. The D gene is left open where the match is weak. The size field is filled for only some rows; it gives once, few, many or a size class.

>TRBV28|TRBJ2-7|TRBD2|.
TGTGCCAGCAGTTTATGGGGTGCCGGGACTAGCGATTACGAGCAGTACTTC
CASSLWGAGTSDYEQYF
>TRBV28|TRBJ1-2|.|.
TGTGCCACCGAGCGATATAATGCGGGCTACACCTTC
CATERYNAGYTF
>TRBV27|TRBJ2-2|TRBD1|.
TGTGCCAGCAGTTCGGGACAGGGTGACGGGGAGCTGTTTTTT
CASSSGQGDGELFF
>TRBV9|TRBJ2-7|TRBD1|.
TGTGCCAGCAGCGTCGAACCGGGACAGGGAATGAACGAGCAGTACTTC
CASSVEPGQGMNEQYF
>TRBV7-2|TRBJ2-7|.|.
TGTGCCAGCAGCCCAGTCGGCAGCTCCTACGAGCAGTACTTC
CASSPVGSSYEQYF
>TRBV14|TRBJ2-1|TRBD2|few
TGTGCCAGCAGCCAAGCCACTAGCGGTTCTTACAATGAGCAGTTCTTC
CASSQATSGSYNEQFF
>TRBV5-4|TRBJ2-7|.|.
TGTGCCAGCAGCGACTCGACAGTTACCTACGAGCAGTACTTC
CASSDSTVTYEQYF
>TRBV5-4|TRBJ1-6|TRBD1|few
TGTGCCAGCAGCTTGGGGAGGGGGCTAACACCCCTCCACTTT
CASSLGRGLTPLHF
>TRBV6-5|TRBJ2-7|TRBD1|once
TGTGCCAGCAGCCTGACAGGGTCATTTACCTACGAGCAGTACTTC
CASSLTGSFTYEQYF
>TRBV6-5|TRBJ1-1|.|.
TGTGCCAGCAGTTACTCGATCGGAGGGAACACTGAAGCTTTCTTT
CASSYSIGGNTEAFF
>TRBV4-2|TRBJ1-1|.|.
TGTGCCAGCAGCCAAGCGCAGATTCAGGGGCCTGTAGCTGAAGCTTTCTTT
CASSQAQIQGPVAEAFF
>TRBV7-9|TRBJ2-3|TRBD2|.
TGTGCCAGCAGCCCCCCTAGCGGGGAATACACAGATACGCAGTATTTT
CASSPPSGEYTDTQYF
>TRBV5-6|TRBJ1-5|.|.
TGTGCCAGCAGCTTGGCTGCGGGGCATATCCAGCCCCAGCATTTT
CASSLAAGHIQPQHF
>TRBV29-1|TRBJ2-7|.|.
TGCAGCGTTCAGGGATCCTACGAGCAGTACTTC
CSVQGSYEQYF
>TRBV7-9|TRBJ2-3|.|few
TGTGCCAGCGAGGGGGTCGAGGATACGCAGTATTTT
CASEGVEDTQYF
>TRBV28|TRBJ1-5|.|.
TGTGCCAGCCAACCAGGGGCGGCGAGCAATCAGCCCCAGCATTTT
CASQPGAASNQPQHF
>TRBV5-1|TRBJ2-4|TRBD1|.
TGCGCCAGCAGCTTGGGTCAGGGGGCCCAAAACATTCAGTACTTC
CASSLGQGAQNIQYF
>TRBV18|TRBJ1-2|.|few
TGTGCCAGCTCACCAAATTCAGGGGAGGGCTATGGCTACACCTTC
CASSPNSGEGYGYTF
>TRBV27|TRBJ2-7|.|few
TGTGCCAGCAGTTTACGGGCCCTCTACGAGCAGTACTTC
CASSLRALYEQYF
>TRBV19|TRBJ1-1|TRBD1|few
TGTGCCAGTAGTAGGACAGGGAACACTGAAGCTTTCTTT
CASSRTGNTEAFF
>TRBV5-6|TRBJ1-2|TRBD1|.
TGTGCCAGCAGGGGGACAGGCCGGCACGGTGGCTACACCTTC
CASRGTGRHGGYTF